This is a list of T cell receptor beta chains from one sample in a study of identical twins. MiXCR, run by TCRdb on the 5' RACE reads, gives a single entry per CDR3 protein. The data hold some 460,000 distinct CDR3 sequences, with over 12% observed a single time. The sample was also linked to a second study, of yellow fever vaccine responses in identical twins.

Specimen: CD4+ T cells sorted from blood. The receptor set was obtained from a woman aged 18-29 years in good health. The CDR3 runs from the conserved cysteine through the conserved F or W. A D gene is named only where the DNA matches it firmly. Only some rows state a clone size, as once, few, many or a class for expanded clones.

v_call	d_call	clone_size	j_call	cdr3_nt	cdr3_aa
TRBV11-1	.	.	TRBJ2-2	TGTGCCAGCAGCTTAGGACAATCGGACAGAACGAACACCGGGGAGCTGTTTTTT	CASSLGQSDRTNTGELFF
TRBV6-2/TRBV6-3	TRBD1	.	TRBJ2-1	TGTGCCAGCAGTTTCCCCGGGACAGGATTAGTCAATGAGCAGTTCTTC	CASSFPGTGLVNEQFF
TRBV2	.	few	TRBJ1-1	TGTGCCAGCAGGAGGAGGGAGGACGTTACTGAAGCTTTCTTT	CASRRREDVTEAFF
TRBV30	.	.	TRBJ1-1	TGTGCCTGGAGTGTGAGTAGCTCGAACACTGAAGCTTTCTTT	CAWSVSSSNTEAFF
TRBV10-3	.	few	TRBJ2-1	TGTGCCATCAGTGATGGGGTTTCAAATGAGCAGTTCTTC	CAISDGVSNEQFF
TRBV7-9	TRBD1	many	TRBJ2-1	TGTGCCAGCAGCTTAGTCGACAGGGGGAGCAACAATGAGCAGTTCTTC	CASSLVDRGSNNEQFF
TRBV9	TRBD2	.	TRBJ2-5	TGTGCCAGCAGCCCCGGGACTAGCGGCTTAGAGACCCAGTACTTC	CASSPGTSGLETQYF
TRBV18	TRBD1	few	TRBJ1-1	TGTGCCAGCTCACTAACCGGGACAGTTTTCGGTGAAGCTTTCTTT	CASSLTGTVFGEAFF
TRBV6-6	.	few	TRBJ2-7	TGTGCCGCCCGCCGGGGCAGCTCCTACGAGCAGTACTTC	CAARRGSSYEQYF
TRBV25-1	TRBD2	many	TRBJ2-1	TGTGCCAGCAGTGAACAGTCTAGCGGGCGTGAGCAGTTCTTC	CASSEQSSGREQFF
TRBV11-2	.	few	TRBJ2-5	TGTGCCAGCAGCGTACTATTTCCTTCCCAAGGGGAGACCCAGTACTTC	CASSVLFPSQGETQYF
TRBV11-2	.	few	TRBJ2-7	TGTGCCAGCAGCTTAGCGTACTTGGAGCAGTACTTC	CASSLAYLEQYF
TRBV5-6	.	.	TRBJ2-1	TGTGCCAGCAGCCTCAGCGGGCAGGGGGGAAACAATGAGCAGTTCTTC	CASSLSGQGGNNEQFF
TRBV9	.	few	TRBJ2-7	TGTGCCAGCAGCGCGGCGGTCCTCGGGTACGAGCAGTACTTC	CASSAAVLGYEQYF
TRBV12-3/TRBV12-4	.	many	TRBJ2-5	TGTGCCAGCACCCCAATGGCTAGCCAAGAGACCCAGTACTTC	CASTPMASQETQYF
TRBV11-3	TRBD1	.	TRBJ2-1	TGTGCCAGCAGCTCCTCAAGGGACAGGGGATCAGGGGAGCAGTTCTTC	CASSSSRDRGSGEQFF
TRBV24-1	.	few	TRBJ2-7	TGTGCCACCAGTGATTTGCGCGACGAGCAGTACTTC	CATSDLRDEQYF
TRBV20-1	.	few	TRBJ2-5	TGCAGTGCTAGAGATGGTGGGGCAGTCTGGGAGACCCAGTACTTC	CSARDGGAVWETQYF
TRBV3-1	.	.	TRBJ2-2	TGTGCCAGCAGCCCGCCAGGTACCGACACCGGGGAGCTGTTTTTT	CASSPPGTDTGELFF
TRBV9	TRBD2	.	TRBJ2-7	TGTGCCAGCAGCGTAGGGGGTAGCGGGGCCTCCTACGAGCAGTACTTC	CASSVGGSGASYEQYF
TRBV28	TRBD1	few	TRBJ1-2	TGTGCCAGCTGGACAGGGACCGACTATGGCTACACCTTC	CASWTGTDYGYTF
TRBV20-1	.	.	TRBJ2-7	TGCAGTGCTAGAGATTGGGGGACTTTCTACGAGCAGTACTTC	CSARDWGTFYEQYF